Presented here are 5 T cell receptor beta chains from one specimen sequenced in a study of blood T cell repertoires in COVID-19. The repertoire was sequenced with immunoSEQ multiplex PCR; TCRdb's copy has only in-frame clones and lacks some. The top ten clones hold about 10% of a sample with 53,000 or so clones, around 84% of them seen once. The sample was peripheral blood. Receptor source: a man aged 65-85 years with active COVID-19.

The gene calls are TRBV29-1 and TRBJ2-5; 7 bases align to TRBD2. Per the germline V gene, CDR1 is SQVTM and CDR2 is ANQGSEA. The CDR3 has 13 residues. V lost 4 bases to trimming and J lost 3 bases; unmatched junction nucleotides: 5. The CDR3 protein is CSVGWSGEETQYF. DNA for the CDR3: TGCAGCGTTGGATGGAGCGGGGAAGAGACCCAGTACTTC.

This chain connects TRBV29-1 to TRBJ2-5; 8 bases are shared with TRBD1. CDR1 is SQVTM and CDR2 is ANQGSEA in the germline V gene. CDR3 length: 13 amino acids. V dropped 4 bases and J dropped 4; count of bases not matched to a gene: 5. CDR3 amino acids: CSVGRDRGETQYF. DNA of the CDR3: TGCAGCGTTGGCCGTGACAGGGGAGAGACCCAGTACTTC.

V and J are TRBV4-1 and TRBJ1-3; D is possibly TRBD1 (6 bases). This CDR3 has 17 residues. V was clipped by 1 base and J by 1 base, with 14 bases between them. CDR1 is MGHRA, CDR2 YSYEKL, per germline. DNA of the CDR3: TGCGCCAGCAGCCAAGGCCCACAGGGCCCTTCTGGAAACACCATATATTTT. It codes for CASSQGPQGPSGNTIYF.

The chain couples TRBV29-1 to TRBJ2-5; D gene unclear. CDR1 is SQVTM and CDR2 is ANQGSEA in the germline V gene. V gave up 5 bases and J gave up 1 base, with 8 bases separating them. The CDR3 is made up of 12 amino acids. The CDR3 region is CSVSPGQETQYF. Here the CDR3 DNA reads TGCAGCGTTAGCCCGGGCCAAGAGACCCAGTACTTC.

Of note for this clone: One junction end does not reproduce the germline sequence, and a read error may be involved. The chain recombines TRBV3-1 (or the pseudogene TRBV3-2) with TRBJ2-2; 7 bases match TRBD1. Germline loops: CDR1 LGHDT, CDR2 YNNKEL (reference sequence). The CDR3 extends over 14 amino acids. CDR3 bases: TGTGCCAGCACCCAACAGGGGTCGGCCGGGGAGCTGTTTTTT. Protein sequence: CASTQQGSAGELFF.